The 28 T cell receptor beta chains given below trace back to one sample, sequenced in a study of Ad26.COV2.S vaccination and SARS-CoV-2 variants. Assay: immunoSEQ multiplex PCR; the TCRdb copy retains only in-frame clones and omits some. The sample has hundreds of thousands of clones; about 88% are singletons. Treatment specified: some 20 received Ad26.COV2.S at low or high dose, single or two shots; 5 received placebo; per-sample allocation not given. It was on day 63 after the first vaccine or placebo injection that samples were taken. This specimen was peripheral blood, taken in a trial of Ad26.COV2.S vaccine versus placebo. These TCRs come from a person between 18 and 65 years old who received the Ad26.COV2.S COVID-19 vaccine or a placebo.

The chain links TRBV15 to TRBJ2-6, with TRBD1 identical over 7 bases. This CDR3 contains 19 residues. Losses at the gene ends were 1 base for V and 4 bases for J; bases not matched to a gene: 13. CDR1 is LNHNV, CDR2 YYDKDF, per germline (reference sequence). The CDR3 spells CATSRGLQGQTRGANVLTF. The CDR3 DNA reads as TGTGCCACCAGCAGAGGTTTACAGGGGCAAACACGGGGGGCCAACGTCCTGACTTTC.

This clone showed up just once. At one end the junction does not follow the germline gene, possibly because of a read error. The chain joins TRBV7-9 to TRBJ2-7; D uncertain. The CDR3 has 14 residues. CDR1 and CDR2 (germline): SEHNR, FQNEAQ (reference sequence). The CDR3 region is CASSLGARSSEQYF. The CDR3 bases are TGTGCCAGCAGCTTAGGAGCCAGATCCTCCGAGCAGTACTTC.

V and J are TRBV5-1 and TRBJ1-1, with 11 bases identical to TRBD1. This CDR3 is built from 16 residues. After removal of 0 bases from V and 5 bases from J, the junction contained 6 bases not matched to a gene. Per the germline V gene, CDR1 is SGHRS and CDR2 is YFSETQ. CDR3 sequence (DNA): TGCGCCAGCAGCTTGGGTGGACAGGGGGCACAAACTGAAGCTTTCTTT. Residues: CASSLGGQGAQTEAFF. Full variable domain (missing parts from reference TRBV5-1 and TRBJ1-1): KAGVTQTPRYLIKTRGQQVTLSCSPISGHRSVSWYQQTPGQGLQFLFEYFSETQRNKGNFPGRFSGRQFSNSRSEMNVSTLELGDSALYLCASSLGGQGAQTEAFFGQGTRLTVV.

CDR3 residues: CAADRGYSGYTF. CDR3 DNA: TGTGCCGCGGACAGGGGATACAGTGGCTACACCTTC. The V and J genes are TRBV6-5 and TRBJ1-2; 9 positions agree with TRBD1. CDR3 length: 12 residues. Germline V CDR1 and CDR2: MNHEY, SVGAGI. The V segment lost 11 bases and the J segment 7 bases; nucleotides outside the gene matches: 8.

The J gene is TRBJ2-7, the V gene TRBV5-1, with D maybe TRBD1 (6 bases). The V gene lost 0 bases and the J gene lost 0 bases, with 13 bases spanning the gap. Germline values: CDR1 SGHRS, CDR2 YFSETQ. The CDR3 length is 16 residues. The CDR3 bases are TGCGCCAGCAGCTTGGTGGGGGCGGTGAGCTCCTACGAGCAGTACTTC. Residues: CASSLVGAVSSYEQYF.

This rearrangement joins TRBV7-6 to TRBJ2-3, with D possibly matching TRBD2 (5 bases). Germline V gives CDR1 SGHVS, CDR2 FNYEAQ. Between the trimmed V and J ends, which lost 3 bases and 3 bases, there was a span of 13 bases. The CDR3 runs to 15 residues. The CDR3 coding sequence is TGTGCCAGCAGCTTCGGAATCAGAGGGACAGATACGCAGTATTTT. Amino acid sequence: CASSFGIRGTDTQYF.

The chain has TRBV3-1 (or the pseudogene TRBV3-2) and TRBJ2-1, with TRBD2 matching 11 bases. The CDR3 sequence is 15 residues long. Germline loops: CDR1 LGHDT, CDR2 YNNKEL (reference sequence). With 1 base clipped from V and 4 bases from J, the junction kept 0 bases outside the gene matches. The CDR3: CASSQGLAGYNEQFF. The CDR3 DNA reads TGTGCCAGCAGCCAAGGACTAGCGGGGTACAATGAGCAGTTCTTC.

V gene TRBV25-1 combines with J gene TRBJ2-3; D tentatively fits TRBD1 or TRBD2 (6 bases each). Germline values: CDR1 MGHDK, CDR2 SYGVNS. CDR3 length equals 15 residues. Trimming pared 3 bases from V and 1 base from J, leaving 11 bases between. The CDR3 sequence: CASSEGGQRTDTQYF. The DNA of the CDR3 is TGTGCCAGCAGTGAGGGGGGACAACGCACAGATACGCAGTATTTT. The variable domain in full, with the rest retrieved from reference TRBV25-1 and TRBJ2-3, is EADIYQTPRYLVIGTGKKITLECSQTMGHDKMYWYQQDPGMELHLIHYSYGVNSTEKGDLSSESTVSRIRTEHFPLTLESARPSHTSQYLCASSEGGQRTDTQYFGPGTRLTVL.

The rearrangement uses TRBV25-1 and TRBJ1-5; D is perhaps TRBD1 (5 bases). The germline V gene encodes CDR1 MGHDK and CDR2 SYGVNS. This CDR3 contains 17 residues. Trimming cost V 2 bases and J 0 bases, with 14 bases left between them. CDR3 nucleotide sequence: TGTGCCAGCAGTGAACTCCAAGGGACCTATAGCAATCAGCCCCAGCATTTT. Translated, it gives CASSELQGTYSNQPQHF. The entire variable domain, with the rest obtained from reference TRBV25-1 and TRBJ1-5, is as follows: EADIYQTPRYLVIGTGKKITLECSQTMGHDKMYWYQQDPGMELHLIHYSYGVNSTEKGDLSSESTVSRIRTEHFPLTLESARPSHTSQYLCASSELQGTYSNQPQHFGDGTRLSIL.

The chain links TRBV6-5 to TRBJ2-7; TRBD1 aligns across 9 bases. The CDR3 spans 14 residues. Germline-derived CDR1 and CDR2 are MNHEY and SVGAGI. Trimming took 5 bases from V and 4 from J; bases not matched to a gene: 6. DNA of the CDR3: TGTGCCAGCAGTCATACAGGGGGCGGATACGAGCAGTACTTC. It codes for CASSHTGGGYEQYF.

The V call is TRBV24-1, the J call TRBJ2-3; D tentatively reads TRBD1 or TRBD2 (5 bases each). V was shortened by 5 bases and J by 4 bases, with 12 bases between the two germline ends. The germline V gene has CDR1 KGHDR and CDR2 SFDVKD. The CDR3 sequence is 14 residues long. This chain's CDR3 is CATSGGQGADTQYF. The CDR3 nucleotides are TGTGCCACCAGTGGAGGGCAGGGCGCAGATACGCAGTATTTT.

This chain joins TRBV27 and TRBJ1-5, with no clear D. The CDR3 contains 14 residues. In germline, CDR1 is MNHEY, CDR2 SMNVEV (reference sequence). V lost 6 bases and J 0 bases, leaving 9 bases between the germline ends. This chain's CDR3 is CASSPMDSNQPQHF. CDR3 DNA: TGTGCCAGCAGCCCCATGGATAGCAATCAGCCCCAGCATTTT.

The CDR3 DNA reads TGTGCCAGCAGTTCCGGGGACTATGGCTACACCTTC. Its protein product is CASSSGDYGYTF. The rearrangement joins TRBV12-3 or TRBV12-4 to TRBJ1-2; D remains unclear. V gave up 4 bases and J gave up 3 bases, with 6 bases separating them. The CDR3 runs to 12 residues.

The V and J genes are TRBV7-2 and TRBJ2-1; either TRBD1 or TRBD2 may fit D (5 bases each). V lost 1 base to trimming and J lost 10 bases, with 14 bases between them. This CDR3 is built from 14 residues. Germline V gene data show CDR1 as SGHTA and CDR2 as FQGNSA. CDR3 region: CASSLGRAPGEQFF. In nucleotides, the CDR3 is TGTGCCAGCAGCTTAGGGCGGGCACCAGGGGAGCAGTTCTTC.

J is TRBJ2-5 and V is TRBV30; 9 nucleotides match TRBD2. This CDR3 is 13 amino acids long. The V gene's germline CDR1 is GTSNPN and CDR2 SVGIG (reference sequence). The junction had 5 bases not matched to a gene; V was cut back by 4 bases and J by 5 bases. For the CDR3, the DNA is TGTGCCTGGACTAGCGGGACGGAGGAGACCCAGTACTTC. This codes for CAWTSGTEETQYF. Based on the CDR3 plus reference TRBV30 and TRBJ2-5, the full variable domain is SQTIHQWPATLVQPVGSPLSLECTVEGTSNPNLYWYRQAAGRGLQLLFYSVGIGQISSEVPQNLSASRPQDRQFILSSKKLLLSDSGFYLCAWTSGTEETQYFGPGTRLLVL.

The chain links TRBV6-2 or TRBV6-3 to TRBJ1-5; the match to TRBD1 covers 11 bases. V shed 4 bases and J 3 bases; nucleotides not matched to a gene: 8. The CDR3 consists of 17 residues. The V gene's germline CDR1 is MNHEY and CDR2 SVGEGT. The CDR3: CASSLPGQGEYNQPQHF. The CDR3 DNA is TGTGCCAGCAGTTTGCCGGGACAGGGGGAGTACAATCAGCCCCAGCATTTT.

The V gene is TRBV30, the J gene TRBJ2-7; D may be TRBD2 (6 bases). The germline V gene has CDR1 GTSNPN and CDR2 SVGIG (reference sequence). This CDR3 contains 14 residues. V was cut by 3 bases and J by 3 bases, with 15 bases left in between. The CDR3 DNA follows: TGTGCCTGGAGGGGCTGGGAGGCTCGCTACGAGCAGTACTTC. It translates to CAWRGWEARYEQYF.

The gene calls are TRBV13 and TRBJ1-5; 7 nucleotides line up with TRBD1. Per the germline V gene, CDR1 is PRHDT and CDR2 is FYEKMQ (reference sequence). The J segment lost 14 bases and the V segment lost 1 base, leaving 8 bases of the junction unmatched. The CDR3 runs to 13 residues. Here the CDR3 reads CASSLVGGDSKHF. CDR3 DNA sequence: TGTGCCAGCAGCTTAGTAGGGGGGGACAGTAAGCATTTT.

This chain links TRBV15 with TRBJ1-3, with D perhaps matching TRBD1 (6 bases). CDR1 and CDR2 from the germline V gene are LNHNV and YYDKDF (reference sequence). The ends were cut back, 0 bases at V and 4 bases at J, with 16 bases in the middle. The CDR3 totals 17 residues. The CDR3: CATSRDLAGVSGNTIYF. The CDR3 DNA reads TGTGCCACCAGCAGAGATCTGGCAGGGGTCTCAGGAAACACCATATATTTT.

The chain carries TRBV6-4 and TRBJ2-2; maybe TRBD1 (6 bases). Germline CDR1 reads MRHNA; CDR2 reads SNTAGT. V lost 6 bases and J lost 0, with 11 bases in between. There are 15 residues in the CDR3. CDR3 DNA sequence: TGTGCCAGCAGAGTGGGGGCTACGAACACCGGGGAGCTGTTTTTT. It codes for CASRVGATNTGELFF.

The gene calls are TRBV16 and TRBJ2-7; D is ambiguous. CDR1 is KGHSY, CDR2 FQNENV, per germline. The CDR3 is 14 amino acids. V lost 4 bases and J lost 4, with 14 bases in between. CDR3 residues: CASSLDPGAYEQYF. CDR3 bases: TGTGCCAGCAGCCTCGACCCGGGTGCTTACGAGCAGTACTTC.

Only one count was recorded for this clone. The chain is built from TRBV25-1 and TRBJ2-1, with D perhaps TRBD1 or TRBD2 (5 bases each). The V gene's germline CDR1 is MGHDK and CDR2 SYGVNS. V lost 4 bases and J 2 bases, leaving 18 bases between the germline ends. The CDR3 has 17 residues. CDR3 nucleotides: TGTGCCAGCAGTGCATACTCCACCGGGACCACCTACAATGAGCAGTTCTTC. Amino acid sequence: CASSAYSTGTTYNEQFF.

This chain links TRBV7-6 with TRBJ2-7; 7 bases match TRBD1. V gave up 5 bases and J gave up 2 bases; unmatched junction bases: 9. This CDR3 is 15 amino acids long. Germline-derived CDR1 and CDR2 are SGHVS and FNYEAQ. The CDR3 spells CASSPPPGQTYEQYF. CDR3 DNA: TGTGCCAGCAGCCCGCCCCCGGGACAGACCTACGAGCAGTACTTC.

The chain employs TRBV10-3 and TRBJ2-7; tentatively, D is TRBD1 (6 bases). The CDR3 contains 13 residues. Germline CDR1 reads ENHRY; CDR2 reads SYGVKD. Trimming took off 6 bases at V and 4 bases at J, with 13 bases between the two ends. The CDR3 is CAISTEGEYEQYF. The DNA for the CDR3 is TGTGCCATCAGCACCGAGGGGGAGTACGAGCAGTACTTC.

The chain joins TRBV12-5 to TRBJ2-7, with a possible D match to TRBD1 (6 bases). Per germline, CDR1 LGHNT and CDR2 FRNRAP. V gave up 0 bases and J gave up 6 bases, with 9 bases separating them. The CDR3 consists of 13 residues. The CDR3 spells CASGLVGASEQYF. The DNA for the CDR3 is TGTGCTAGTGGTTTGGTGGGGGCTAGCGAGCAGTACTTC.

The J gene is TRBJ2-1, the V gene TRBV19; TRBD1 or TRBD2 may be the D gene (5 bases each). V was pared by 4 bases and J by 8 bases, with 12 bases between. From germline, CDR1 is LNHDA and CDR2 SQIVND (reference sequence). The CDR3 extends over 13 amino acids. Here the CDR3 reads CASSSEGYDEQFF. The CDR3 DNA is TGTGCCAGTAGTAGTGAGGGGTACGATGAGCAGTTCTTC.

CDR3 in amino acids: CASSLRTGQGYTF. The DNA of the CDR3 is TGTGCCAGTAGTCTCCGGACAGGGCAAGGCTACACCTTC. The chain links TRBV19 to TRBJ1-2; TRBD1 aligns across 8 bases. CDR1 and CDR2 from the germline V gene are LNHDA and SQIVND (reference sequence). The trim removed 5 bases at V and 8 bases at J, leaving 7 bases unmatched. The CDR3 has 13 residues.

The chain links TRBV19 to TRBJ2-7, with D possibly matching TRBD1 (5 bases). This CDR3 comprises 16 residues. Germline lookup yields CDR1 LNHDA and CDR2 SQIVND (reference sequence). Trimming removed 7 bases from V and 5 bases from J, with 24 bases in between. In DNA, the CDR3 is TGTGCCAGTACCCCAACGAGCAGGGTCAAAGTCCACGAGCAGTACTTC. This sequence encodes CASTPTSRVKVHEQYF.